One sample yielded the 32 T cell receptor beta chains listed below, sequenced in a study of brain T cells in children with intractable seizures. Data came from immunoSEQ multiplex PCR; TCRdb stores just in-frame clones and leaves some out. Altogether approximately 40,000 clones are present, 90% being singletons, with the ten largest covering about 6%. Sample: peripheral blood, taken at surgery. These receptors all stem from a girl aged 2 to 9 with tuberous sclerosis and intractable seizures.

The V and J genes are TRBV4-1 and TRBJ1-1; TRBD1 aligns across 9 bases. The CDR3 has 15 amino acids. The J segment lost 1 base and the V segment lost 4 bases, leaving 4 bases of the junction unmatched. Germline CDR1 is MGHRA and CDR2 is YSYEKL. The DNA for the CDR3 is TGCGCCAGCAGCCGAGAGACAGGGGGGAACACTGAAGCTTTCTTT. Protein: CASSRETGGNTEAFF.

Only one count was recorded for this clone. The V call is TRBV9, the J call TRBJ2-2; 11 positions match TRBD2. The CDR3 spans 16 residues. After removal of 3 bases from V and 8 bases from J, the junction contained 9 bases not matched to a gene. Germline CDR1 reads SGDLS; CDR2 reads YYNGEE. The CDR3 DNA reads TGTGCCAGCAGCGCCGTTAGCGGGGGGGCTGGAGGGGAGCTGTTTTTT. Protein product: CASSAVSGGAGGELFF. Looking up the rest from reference TRBV9 and TRBJ2-2 gives the full variable domain: DSGVTQTPKHLITATGQRVTLRCSPRSGDLSVYWYQQSLDQGLQFLIQYYNGEERAKGNILERFSAQQFPDLHSELNLSSLELGDSALYFCASSAVSGGAGGELFFGEGSRLTVL.

The chain is built from TRBV30 and TRBJ2-3; D is unresolved. The CDR3 is made up of 14 amino acids. Trimming shortened V by 4 bases and J by 2 bases, and 13 bases separated the two germline ends. Germline assignment: CDR1 GTSNPN and CDR2 SVGIG (reference sequence). CDR3 nucleotide sequence: TGTGCCTGGACCGAGGCAGGTACCACAGATACGCAGTATTTT. Translated, it gives CAWTEAGTTDTQYF.

The genes are TRBV15 and TRBJ2-1; TRBD1 or TRBD2 may be the D gene (5 bases each). Germline CDR1 is LNHNV and CDR2 is YYDKDF (reference sequence). The CDR3 has 17 amino acids. V was pared by 0 bases and J by 1 base, with 13 bases between. This CDR3 reads CATSRDDFWGSYNEQFF. DNA for the CDR3: TGTGCCACCAGCAGAGACGACTTTTGGGGGTCCTACAATGAGCAGTTCTTC.

This chain connects TRBV5-1 to TRBJ1-6; a possible D gene is TRBD1 (5 bases). With 1 base removed from V and 8 bases from J, the gap between germline ends came to 13 bases. Germline CDR1 reads SGHRS; CDR2 reads YFSETQ. The CDR3 spans 15 residues. CDR3 loop: CASSLIQGRDSPLHF. The CDR3 nucleotides are TGCGCCAGCAGCTTGATTCAGGGACGGGATTCACCCCTCCACTTT.

V is TRBV23-1 and J is TRBJ1-2, with a weak D call TRBD1 (5 bases). TRBV23-1 belongs to the ORF category, with a function that is uncertain. The length of the CDR3 is 16 residues. The V end lost 2 bases, the J end lost 2 bases, and 15 bases lay between the germline ends. The DNA of the CDR3 is TGCGCCAGCAGTCAAATGGGACCCCGGGACAACTATGGCTACACCTTC. As protein: CASSQMGPRDNYGYTF.

V and J are TRBV7-8 and TRBJ2-5; 11 bases align to TRBD2. The V and J ends lost 5 bases and 3 bases, in that order; junction bases with no gene match: 8. CDR1 and CDR2 from the germline V gene are SGHVS and FQNEAQ. This CDR3 has 16 residues. DNA for the CDR3: TGTGCCAGCAGCACCGGACTAGCGGGTACAAAAGAGACCCAGTACTTC. It specifies CASSTGLAGTKETQYF.

This clone appeared a single time. The genes are TRBV7-2 and TRBJ2-1; D might be TRBD2 (6 bases). Germline V gene lookup returns CDR1 SGHTA and CDR2 FQGNSA. The germline V and J ends were trimmed by 2 bases and 9 bases, with 23 bases remaining between them. The CDR3 covers 17 residues. CDR3 DNA: TGTGCCAGCAGCTTAAGAAGGATCTCACCGGGGGTGAGTGAGCAGTTCTTC. This gives the protein CASSLRRISPGVSEQFF. Looking up the rest from reference TRBV7-2 and TRBJ2-1 gives the full variable domain: GAGVSQSPSNKVTEKGKDVELRCDPISGHTALYWYRQSLGQGLEFLIYFQGNSAPDKSGLPSDRFSAERTGGSVSTLTIQRTQQEDSAVYLCASSLRRISPGVSEQFFGPGTRLTVL.

The chain couples TRBV12-3 or TRBV12-4 to TRBJ1-2; unclear D gene. Trimming stripped 3 bases from V and 4 bases from J, with 6 bases between. This CDR3 has 12 residues. CDR3 nucleotides: TGTGCCAGCAGTTTTGGCGGCTATGGCTACACCTTC. Its protein product is CASSFGGYGYTF.

This rearrangement joins TRBV3-1 (or the pseudogene TRBV3-2) to TRBJ1-4; tentatively, D is TRBD1 (5 bases). CDR3 length equals 17 residues. V lost 4 bases and J 0 bases, leaving 15 bases between the germline ends. Germline CDR1 reads LGHDT; CDR2 reads YNNKEL (reference sequence). CDR3 region: CASSPRRDLATNEKLFF. In DNA form, the CDR3 reads TGTGCCAGCAGCCCCCGTCGGGACCTTGCAACTAATGAAAAACTGTTTTTT.

The V call is TRBV4-1, the J call TRBJ1-4, with TRBD1 matching over 8 bases. After removal of 0 bases from V and 4 bases from J, the junction contained 13 bases not matched to a gene. The germline V gene encodes CDR1 MGHRA and CDR2 YSYEKL. This CDR3 contains 19 residues. The CDR3: CASSQEGQGASGYNEKLFF. CDR3 nucleotide sequence: TGCGCCAGCAGCCAAGAGGGGCAGGGGGCGAGTGGGTATAATGAAAAACTGTTTTTT.

The chain combines TRBV12-3 or TRBV12-4 with TRBJ2-2; D uncertain. This CDR3 contains 13 residues. Trimming pared 6 bases from V and 6 bases from J, leaving 11 bases between. Written as DNA, the CDR3 is TGTGCCAGCAGCCTAACGGGCTCCGGGGAGCTGTTTTTT. The encoded protein is CASSLTGSGELFF.

The gene calls are TRBV30 and TRBJ1-4, with TRBD1 identical over 12 bases. This CDR3 is built from 16 residues. From germline, CDR1 is GTSNPN and CDR2 SVGIG (reference sequence). The V and J ends lost 2 bases and 4 bases, in that order; junction bases with no gene match: 5. Here the CDR3 reads CAWSPGTGGDNEKLFF. In DNA form, the CDR3 reads TGTGCCTGGAGTCCCGGGACAGGGGGCGATAATGAAAAACTGTTTTTT.

The chain joins TRBV24-1 to TRBJ1-5, with D hard to call. The V end was cut by 5 bases, the J end by 2 bases, with 6 bases between. Germline CDR1 is KGHDR and CDR2 is SFDVKD. CDR3 length: 13 residues. The CDR3, as DNA: TGTGCCACCAGTGTATCAGGCAATCAGCCCCAGCATTTT. This gives the protein CATSVSGNQPQHF.

This chain connects TRBV12-5 to TRBJ2-3; unclear D gene. Deletions cut 5 bases from V and 3 bases from J, with 18 bases between. Looked up from germline, CDR1 is LGHNT and CDR2 is FRNRAP. The CDR3 runs to 16 residues. CDR3 region: CASGPPSSMGTDTQYF. CDR3 nucleotides: TGTGCTAGTGGTCCCCCGTCGAGCATGGGGACAGATACGCAGTATTTT.

The V call is TRBV20-1, the J call TRBJ2-4; no firm D call. The CDR3 runs 14 residues. V lost 3 bases to trimming and J lost 8 bases, with 17 bases between them. The V gene's germline CDR1 is DFQATT and CDR2 SNEGSKA (reference sequence). CDR3 loop: CSASVGLGKDIQYF. The CDR3 coding sequence is TGCAGTGCTAGTGTCGGGTTGGGGAAAGACATTCAGTACTTC.

The J gene is TRBJ2-7, the V gene TRBV11-2; TRBD1 agrees at 8 bases. Trimming removed 2 bases from V and 0 bases from J; junction bases left unmatched: 3. Germline V CDR1 and CDR2: SGHAT, FQNNGV. This CDR3 is 15 amino acids long. The CDR3 protein is CASSLHRGNSYEQYV. CDR3 DNA: TGTGCCAGCAGCTTACACAGGGGGAACTCCTACGAGCAGTACGTC.

V and J are TRBV19 and TRBJ1-2; no clear D. The CDR3 sequence is 12 residues long. V lost 7 bases and J 8 bases, leaving 14 bases between the germline ends. Per the germline V gene, CDR1 is LNHDA and CDR2 is SQIVND (reference sequence). CDR3 protein: CASTFDEVGYTF. CDR3 bases: TGTGCCAGTACCTTCGACGAGGTCGGCTACACCTTC. Drawing the rest from reference TRBV19 and TRBJ1-2, the complete variable domain is DGGITQSPKYLFRKEGQNVTLSCEQNLNHDAMYWYRQDPGQGLRLIYYSQIVNDFQKGDIAEGYSVSREKKESFPLTVTSAQKNPTAFYLCASTFDEVGYTFGSGTRLTVV.

The gene calls are TRBV5-1 and TRBJ2-7, with D possibly being TRBD1 (5 bases). The CDR3 totals 14 residues. Germline V gene sequence: CDR1 SGHRS, CDR2 YFSETQ. The V and J ends lost 6 bases and 5 bases respectively, with 18 bases between them. CDR3 in DNA: TGCGCCAGCACCTTCCAGGGTAATTACGACGAGCAGTACTTC. This codes for CASTFQGNYDEQYF. The entire variable domain, with the rest obtained from reference TRBV5-1 and TRBJ2-7, is as follows: KAGVTQTPRYLIKTRGQQVTLSCSPISGHRSVSWYQQTPGQGLQFLFEYFSETQRNKGNFPGRFSGRQFSNSRSEMNVSTLELGDSALYLCASTFQGNYDEQYFGPGTRLTVT.

The chain employs TRBV11-2 and TRBJ2-1, with a possible D match to TRBD1 (5 bases). V was cut by 4 bases and J by 5 bases, with 18 bases left in between. This CDR3 has 16 residues. CDR1 is SGHAT, CDR2 FQNNGV, per germline. The CDR3 DNA sequence: TGTGCCAGCAGCTCAGTAAGGGGCAGTAAGAACAATGAGCAGTTCTTC. Translation: CASSSVRGSKNNEQFF. Based on the CDR3 plus reference TRBV11-2 and TRBJ2-1, the full variable domain is EAGVAQSPRYKIIEKRQSVAFWCNPISGHATLYWYQQILGQGPKLLIQFQNNGVVDDSQLPKDRFSAERLKGVDSTLKIQPAKLEDSAVYLCASSSVRGSKNNEQFFGPGTRLTVL.

A single count supports this clone. The chain uses TRBV19 and TRBJ2-7; D perhaps matches TRBD1 (6 bases). V lost 4 bases and J lost 3, with 10 bases in between. Germline CDR1 reads LNHDA; CDR2 reads SQIVND (reference sequence). This CDR3 is built from 13 residues. The CDR3 reads CASSTGTLYEQYF. The CDR3 DNA reads TGTGCCAGTAGTACCGGGACACTCTACGAGCAGTACTTC.

V is TRBV7-9 and J is TRBJ2-5; D possibly corresponds to TRBD1 (5 bases). The length of the CDR3 is 13 residues. Germline CDR1 SEHNR, CDR2 FQNEAQ (reference sequence). V was shortened by 4 bases and J by 4 bases, with 10 bases between the two germline ends. This chain's CDR3 is CASSSYRRETQYF. CDR3 nucleotide sequence: TGTGCCAGCAGCTCATACAGGAGAGAGACCCAGTACTTC.

V and J are TRBV19 and TRBJ1-1; tentatively, D is TRBD1 (5 bases). Germline V gene sequence: CDR1 LNHDA, CDR2 SQIVND (reference sequence). V was cut by 3 bases and J by 1 base, with 9 bases left in between. This CDR3 comprises 14 residues. The CDR3 sequence: CASSIQRGNTEAFF. The CDR3 DNA reads as TGTGCCAGTAGTATTCAGAGGGGGAACACTGAAGCTTTCTTT. Combining the CDR3 with reference TRBV19 and TRBJ1-1 gives the whole variable domain DGGITQSPKYLFRKEGQNVTLSCEQNLNHDAMYWYRQDPGQGLRLIYYSQIVNDFQKGDIAEGYSVSREKKESFPLTVTSAQKNPTAFYLCASSIQRGNTEAFFGQGTRLTVV.

The chain carries TRBV4-1 and TRBJ2-5, with D possibly TRBD2 on 7 matching bases. The CDR3 is made up of 15 amino acids. The V gene's germline CDR1 is MGHRA and CDR2 YSYEKL. V gave up 3 bases and J gave up 7 bases, with 18 bases separating them. CDR3 bases: TGCGCCAGCAGCCAGGAGGGACGAGGGGGGGGGACCCAGTACTTC. It encodes CASSQEGRGGGTQYF.

This clone occurred once. This chain connects TRBV18 to TRBJ1-2; 8 bases are a match to TRBD1. V was clipped by 0 bases and J by 6 bases; unmatched bases: 3. CDR1 is KGHSH, CDR2 LQKENI, per germline. The CDR3 extends over 14 amino acids. The chain's CDR3 is CASSPPGQGNGYTF. Written as DNA, the CDR3 is TGTGCCAGCTCACCACCTGGACAGGGTAATGGCTACACCTTC. Using reference TRBV18 and TRBJ1-2 for the parts outside the CDR3, the full variable domain is NAGVMQNPRHLVRRRGQEARLRCSPMKGHSHVYWYRQLPEEGLKFMVYLQKENIIDESGMPKERFSAEFPKEGPSILRIQQVVRGDSAAYFCASSPPGQGNGYTFGSGTRLTVV.

The chain couples TRBV28 to TRBJ2-1; TRBD2 matches at 8 bases. This CDR3 has 13 residues. Germline V gene sequence: CDR1 MDHEN, CDR2 SYDVKM. V shed 8 bases and J 9 bases; nucleotides not matched to a gene: 9. CDR3 in amino acids: CASEDGGAVEQFF. DNA of the CDR3: TGTGCCAGCGAGGACGGGGGGGCTGTTGAGCAGTTCTTC.

The chain uses TRBV27 and TRBJ2-2; D remains ambiguous. Between the trimmed V and J ends, which lost 5 bases and 1 base, there was a span of 8 bases. CDR3 size: 14 residues. Germline V gives CDR1 MNHEY, CDR2 SMNVEV (reference sequence). The CDR3 DNA is TGTGCCAGCAGTCTCACGGGGAACACCGGGGAGCTGTTTTTT. Amino acids: CASSLTGNTGELFF.

The chain joins TRBV7-2 to TRBJ2-3; the D gene is possibly TRBD2 (7 bases). The CDR3 spans 16 residues. Germline assignment: CDR1 SGHTA and CDR2 FQGNSA. Trimming cost V 2 bases and J 0 bases, with 12 bases left between them. The CDR3 region has the DNA TGTGCCAGCAGCTTAAAGGGGGGGACTAGCACAGATACGCAGTATTTT. Its translation is CASSLKGGTSTDTQYF. The whole variable domain, remainder taken from reference TRBV7-2 and TRBJ2-3, is GAGVSQSPSNKVTEKGKDVELRCDPISGHTALYWYRQSLGQGLEFLIYFQGNSAPDKSGLPSDRFSAERTGGSVSTLTIQRTQQEDSAVYLCASSLKGGTSTDTQYFGPGTRLTVL.

The chain has TRBV15 and TRBJ2-1, with 12 bases aligning to TRBD2. V was pared by 0 bases and J by 7 bases, with 4 bases of the junction left unmatched. CDR1 and CDR2 (germline): LNHNV, YYDKDF (reference sequence). The CDR3 covers 16 residues. This CDR3 reads CATSRDRLAGVNEQFF. The CDR3, as DNA: TGTGCCACCAGCAGAGATCGACTAGCGGGGGTTAATGAGCAGTTCTTC. Based on the CDR3 plus reference TRBV15 and TRBJ2-1, the full variable domain is DAMVIQNPRYQVTQFGKPVTLSCSQTLNHNVMYWYQQKSSQAPKLLFHYYDKDFNNEADTPDNFQSRRPNTSFCFLDIRSPGLGDTAMYLCATSRDRLAGVNEQFFGPGTRLTVL.

J is TRBJ2-2 and V is TRBV5-1, with 13 positions matching TRBD2. The CDR3 contains 18 residues. The germline CDR1 and CDR2 sequences are SGHRS and YFSETQ. J gave up 5 bases and V 4 bases, and 11 bases lay outside the gene matches. The CDR3 DNA reads as TGCGCCAGCAGCGTTCCGGGACTAGCGGGGCCCCTAACCGGGGAGCTGTTTTTT. Protein sequence: CASSVPGLAGPLTGELFF.

The genes are TRBV5-1 and TRBJ1-2; D ambiguous. This CDR3 comprises 14 residues. The germline gives CDR1 SGHRS, CDR2 YFSETQ. Trimming left V 0 bases short and J 4 bases short, with 10 bases between. CDR3 nucleotide sequence: TGCGCCAGCAGCTTGGGGAGCGTCCCCTATGGCTACACCTTC. It translates to CASSLGSVPYGYTF.

The chain couples TRBV3-1 (or the pseudogene TRBV3-2) to TRBJ1-5, with a tentative D call TRBD1 (5 bases). The V end lost 4 bases, the J end lost 7 bases, and 17 bases lay between the germline ends. The CDR3 contains 15 residues. Germline V gives CDR1 LGHDT, CDR2 YNNKEL (reference sequence). CDR3 amino acids: CASSPGPQPNQPQHF. The CDR3 region has the DNA TGTGCCAGCAGCCCGGGGCCACAACCCAACCAGCCCCAGCATTTT.